This entry lists 28 T cell receptor beta chains sequenced from one sample in a study of blood T cell repertoires in COVID-19 (dated by TCRdb to the early 2020s). The library relied on the immunoSEQ multiplex PCR assay. This is the immuneACCESS table as TCRdb keeps it, with only in-frame sequences that have V and J called. A part of the clones is gone; compared with another copy, unresolved V genes explain less than half, and the rest is unexplained. The sample contains approximately 70,000 clones, about four fifths of them found a single time. The top ten hold around 5.9% of the sample. The sample was peripheral blood. These receptors originate from a woman aged 55-75 years with acute or convalescent COVID-19.

V is TRBV19 and J is TRBJ2-5; 8 bases line up with TRBD2. The germline gives CDR1 LNHDA, CDR2 SQIVND (reference sequence). V lost 4 bases, J lost 1 base, and 8 bases stayed unmatched. This CDR3 spans 16 amino acids. CDR3 loop: CASSTSGGALQETQYF. In DNA, the CDR3 is TGTGCCAGTAGTACCTCCGGGGGGGCCCTCCAAGAGACCCAGTACTTC.

The chain links TRBV9 to TRBJ2-7; 11 positions match TRBD1. Germline V CDR1 and CDR2: SGDLS, YYNGEE. The CDR3 extends over 16 amino acids. V gave up 0 bases and J gave up 2 bases; unmatched junction bases: 4. DNA of the CDR3: TGTGCCAGCAGCGTAGGAGGACAGGGGGCAACCTACGAGCAGTACTTC. It encodes CASSVGGQGATYEQYF.

This clone has at least ten counts. The CDR3 here is CASSVRGRDTEAFF. The CDR3 DNA is TGTGCCAGCAGCGTTCGGGGTCGCGACACTGAAGCTTTCTTT. This sequence joins TRBV7-2 and TRBJ1-1, with D uncertain. The CDR3 has 14 amino acids. The germline V gene encodes CDR1 SGHTA and CDR2 FQGNSA. V was cut by 5 bases and J by 3 bases, with 13 bases left in between.

This clone occurred a few times. The J gene is TRBJ2-5, the V gene TRBV2; D is undetermined. Trimming took 7 bases from V and 5 from J, leaving 14 bases between them. CDR3 size: 13 residues. The germline V gene encodes CDR1 SNHLY and CDR2 FYNNEI. The CDR3 sequence is CASNRVLWETQYF. CDR3 nucleotides: TGTGCCAGCAATCGGGTTCTCTGGGAGACCCAGTACTTC.

The chain couples TRBV18 to TRBJ2-5; no reliable D call. V lost 4 bases and J 1 base, leaving 4 bases between the germline ends. The CDR3 loop spans 12 amino acids. Germline CDR1 and CDR2: KGHSH and LQKENI. CDR3 sequence (DNA): TGTGCCAGCTCACGCGGCCAAGAGACCCAGTACTTC. Protein sequence: CASSRGQETQYF. Together with reference TRBV18 and TRBJ2-5, the CDR3 gives the full variable domain: NAGVMQNPRHLVRRRGQEARLRCSPMKGHSHVYWYRQLPEEGLKFMVYLQKENIIDESGMPKERFSAEFPKEGPSILRIQQVVRGDSAAYFCASSRGQETQYFGPGTRLLVL.

V usage is TRBV4-3 and J usage is TRBJ2-5; 8 bases match TRBD1. Germline V gene lookup returns CDR1 LGHNA and CDR2 YSLEER. The CDR3 length is 15 residues. Trimming took 4 bases from V and 5 from J; bases not matched to a gene: 9. The CDR3 bases are TGCGCCAGCAGCCGAGGACAGGGCGTAGCGGAGACCCAGTACTTC. It is translated as CASSRGQGVAETQYF.

The rearrangement links TRBV27 to TRBJ2-1; 10 bases fit TRBD2. CDR1 and CDR2 from the germline V gene are MNHEY and SMNVEV (reference sequence). V trimming: 5 bases; J trimming: 7 bases; junction bases outside the gene matches: 14. The CDR3 has 17 amino acids. CDR3 loop: CASSGLRAGGPGNEQFF. CDR3 DNA sequence: TGTGCCAGCAGTGGACTTAGAGCGGGGGGGCCGGGGAATGAGCAGTTCTTC.

The chain has TRBV7-3 and TRBJ2-3, with a tentative D call TRBD2 (7 bases). In germline, CDR1 is SGHTA, CDR2 FQGTGA. Trimming stripped 5 bases from V and 2 bases from J, with 17 bases between. This CDR3 has 16 residues. CDR3 protein: CASSPKGGRDTDTQYF. Here the CDR3 DNA reads TGTGCCAGCAGCCCCAAGGGGGGGCGGGACACAGATACGCAGTATTTT.

The chain joins TRBV10-3 to TRBJ2-7; 11 bases fit TRBD1. Germline CDR1 ENHRY, CDR2 SYGVKD. Germline trimming cut 6 bases from V and 7 bases from J; bases unmatched to any gene: 8. The CDR3 is 14 amino acids. In DNA form, the CDR3 reads TGTGCCATCAGCCCCGGGACAGGGGGTTTGGAGCAGTACTTC. Translating gives CAISPGTGGLEQYF.

This clone was seen only a few times. V gene TRBV6-5 combines with J gene TRBJ1-3; TRBD1 might be the D (5 bases). This CDR3 contains 14 residues. Trimming took off 6 bases at V and 2 bases at J, with 11 bases between the two ends. Looked up from germline, CDR1 is MNHEY and CDR2 is SVGAGI. The CDR3 coding sequence is TGTGCCAGCAGACCCGACAGCGCTGGAAACACCATATATTTT. Amino acid sequence: CASRPDSAGNTIYF.

This clone occurred a few times. The rearrangement uses TRBV7-2 and TRBJ2-3; possible D gene TRBD2, 5 bases. The CDR3 runs to 12 residues. The V end was cut by 5 bases, the J end by 9 bases, with 12 bases between. Germline CDR1 is SGHTA and CDR2 is FQGNSA. DNA of the CDR3: TGTGCCAGCAGCCGCGGACTTGGAACGCAGTATTTT. It codes for CASSRGLGTQYF. Filled out from reference TRBV7-2 and TRBJ2-3, the complete variable domain reads GAGVSQSPSNKVTEKGKDVELRCDPISGHTALYWYRQSLGQGLEFLIYFQGNSAPDKSGLPSDRFSAERTGGSVSTLTIQRTQQEDSAVYLCASSRGLGTQYFGPGTRLTVL.

Only a few counts were recorded for this clone. The chain carries TRBV6-1 and TRBJ2-7, with 12 bases fitting TRBD2. CDR1 and CDR2 (germline): MNHNS, SASEGT. This CDR3 is 16 amino acids long. With 1 base clipped from V and 2 bases from J, the junction kept 3 bases outside the gene matches. The CDR3 DNA sequence: TGTGCCAGCAGTGAAGGGACTAGCGGGGCCACCTACGAGCAGTACTTC. Translation gives CASSEGTSGATYEQYF.

This chain links TRBV20-1 with TRBJ1-1; D is ambiguous. Germline assignment: CDR1 DFQATT and CDR2 SNEGSKA (reference sequence). The CDR3 is 13 residues long. The germline V and J ends were trimmed by 3 bases and 0 bases, with 8 bases remaining between them. CDR3 residues: CSASKDMNTEAFF. CDR3 DNA sequence: TGCAGTGCTAGTAAAGACATGAACACTGAAGCTTTCTTT.

The sample holds a few counts of this clone. Different DNA sequences within this sample yield the same CDR3. V gene TRBV5-1 combines with J gene TRBJ1-1; D unclear. Per the germline V gene, CDR1 is SGHRS and CDR2 is YFSETQ. Between the trimmed V and J ends, which lost 0 bases and 0 bases, there was a span of 6 bases. This CDR3 spans 14 amino acids. This CDR3 reads CASSLATVNTEAFF. In DNA, the CDR3 is TGCGCCAGCAGCTTGGCTACCGTGAACACTGAAGCTTTCTTT.

The chain joins TRBV5-5 to TRBJ1-2; no firm D call. CDR1 is SGHKS and CDR2 is YYEKEE in the germline V gene (reference sequence). The CDR3 length is 13 residues. The V and J ends lost 0 bases and 5 bases respectively, with 8 bases between them. The CDR3 DNA reads TGTGCCAGCAGCTTGGCAGATTTATATGGCTACACCTTC. As protein: CASSLADLYGYTF.

CDR3 sequence: CASSVGGRGTDTQYF. CDR3 DNA sequence: TGTGCCAGCAGCGTAGGGGGGCGAGGCACAGATACGCAGTATTTT. J is TRBJ2-3 and V is TRBV9; weak D call: TRBD1 (6 bases). Germline V gene sequence: CDR1 SGDLS, CDR2 YYNGEE. CDR3 length: 15 residues. V gave up 0 bases and J gave up 1 base, with 9 bases separating them.

The genes are TRBV7-9 and TRBJ1-5, with a weak D call TRBD1 (5 bases). Germline V CDR1 and CDR2: SEHNR, FQNEAQ (reference sequence). The CDR3 loop spans 14 amino acids. V lost 5 bases and J 2 bases, leaving 10 bases between the germline ends. Written as DNA, the CDR3 is TGTGCCAGCAGCCAGATAGGGGGCAATCAGCCCCAGCATTTT. Translated: CASSQIGGNQPQHF.

This clone was detected once. For the CDR3, the DNA is TGTGCCAGCAGCTCCGGGACAGATAATTCACCCCTCCACTTT. Translating it yields CASSSGTDNSPLHF. The V and J genes are TRBV11-3 and TRBJ1-6; 7 bases are shared with TRBD1. The V gene's germline CDR1 is SGHNT and CDR2 YENEEA. With 4 bases clipped from V and 5 bases from J, the junction kept 2 bases outside the gene matches. The CDR3 has 14 amino acids. Complete variable domain (other parts from reference TRBV11-3 and TRBJ1-6): EAGVVQSPRYKIIEKKQPVAFWCNPISGHNTLYWYLQNLGQGPELLIRYENEEAVDDSQLPKDRFSAERLKGVDSTLKIQPAELGDSAVYLCASSSGTDNSPLHFGNGTRLTVT.

The chain employs TRBV14 and TRBJ2-7; weak D call: TRBD2 (5 bases). Germline CDR1 SGHDN, CDR2 FVKESK. Trimming cost V 4 bases and J 3 bases, with 10 bases left between them. This CDR3 has 13 residues. This CDR3 reads CASSPGLFYEQYF. CDR3 DNA: TGTGCCAGCAGCCCAGGACTGTTCTACGAGCAGTACTTC.

A few counts support this clone. The rearrangement links TRBV4-1 to TRBJ2-1; 11 nucleotides agree with TRBD2. Germline loops: CDR1 MGHRA, CDR2 YSYEKL. The CDR3 totals 16 residues. Trimming took 0 bases from V and 7 from J; bases not matched to a gene: 5. The CDR3 loop is CASSQEKLAGVNEQFF. Here the CDR3 DNA reads TGCGCCAGCAGCCAAGAGAAACTAGCGGGGGTTAATGAGCAGTTCTTC.

J is TRBJ1-1 and V is TRBV19, with D possibly TRBD1 on 5 matching bases. Looked up from germline, CDR1 is LNHDA and CDR2 is SQIVND (reference sequence). The CDR3 has 15 amino acids. V was shortened by 9 bases and J by 1 base, with 18 bases between the two germline ends. In nucleotides, the CDR3 is TGTGCCAGGACCTGGGGTGGGGCGCGGAACACTGAAGCTTTCTTT. This gives the protein CARTWGGARNTEAFF.

A single count supports this clone. Written as DNA, the CDR3 is TGCAGCGTTATGGTAGTAAACACCATATATTTT. This sequence encodes CSVMVVNTIYF. This chain links TRBV29-1 with TRBJ1-3; unclear D gene. Germline CDR1 reads SQVTM; CDR2 reads ANQGSEA. CDR3 size: 11 residues. Between the trimmed V and J ends, which lost 5 bases and 6 bases, there was a span of 8 bases.

The V gene is TRBV25-1, the J gene TRBJ1-2, with D possibly being TRBD1 (5 bases). The CDR3 contains 12 residues. Germline V CDR1 and CDR2: MGHDK, SYGVNS. V lost 5 bases to trimming and J lost 8 bases, with 12 bases between them. The CDR3 region has the DNA TGTGCCAGCAGTAAAGGGGTGAGGGGCTACACCTTC. Its protein is CASSKGVRGYTF.

V and J are TRBV3-1 (or the pseudogene TRBV3-2) and TRBJ2-3, with 7 bases that match TRBD2. The CDR3 spans 15 residues. V shed 4 bases and J 1 base; nucleotides not matched to a gene: 5. Germline V gives CDR1 LGHDT, CDR2 YNNKEL (reference sequence). Here the CDR3 reads CASSPAAGGTDTQYF. The CDR3 nucleotides are TGTGCCAGCAGCCCCGCCGCGGGGGGCACAGATACGCAGTATTTT.

The chain joins TRBV7-2 to TRBJ2-5; D not certain. Trimming removed 5 bases from V and 2 bases from J, with 15 bases in between. The V gene's germline CDR1 is SGHTA and CDR2 FQGNSA. CDR3 length: 15 amino acids. The CDR3 loop reads CASSPTSADQETQYF. CDR3 nucleotides: TGTGCCAGCAGCCCGACTTCGGCAGATCAAGAGACCCAGTACTTC.

The CDR3, as DNA: TGTGCCAGCAGGTGGGCTGCGATTGGTGAAGCTTTCTTT. Translation: CASRWAAIGEAFF. The J gene is TRBJ1-1, the V gene TRBV28; D gene ambiguous. The CDR3 runs to 13 residues. Trimming pared 6 bases from V and 7 bases from J, leaving 15 bases between. In germline, CDR1 is MDHEN, CDR2 SYDVKM.

The chain is built from TRBV7-2 and TRBJ2-1, with D maybe TRBD1 (6 bases). The germline V gene has CDR1 SGHTA and CDR2 FQGNSA. V lost 10 bases and J 10 bases, leaving 20 bases between the germline ends. This CDR3 is built from 13 residues. CDR3 nucleotides: TGTGCCACCACGGTAGAGGGGGTGTGGGAGCAGTTCTTC. Its protein product is CATTVEGVWEQFF.

The chain couples TRBV7-2 to TRBJ1-5, with 10 bases lining up with TRBD1. Germline CDR1 SGHTA, CDR2 FQGNSA. CDR3 size: 15 residues. V was pared by 5 bases and J by 5 bases, with 6 bases of the junction left unmatched. Written as DNA, the CDR3 is TGTGCCAGCAGCACCCCGGACAGGGGGGATCAGCCCCAGCATTTT. Translating gives CASSTPDRGDQPQHF.